A single T cell receptor beta chain is shown here with its context. The antigen is undetermined. Germline values: CDR1 DFQATT, CDR2 SNEGSKA (reference sequence). V was shortened by 5 bases and J by 6 bases, with 16 bases between the two germline ends. The CDR3 totals 13 residues. Constant-segment primers and 5'RACE yielded cDNA libraries for TCR alpha and TCR beta, each carrying sample barcodes and UMIs. TCRdb reprocessed the 5' RACE reads via MiXCR and lists one record per CDR3 protein. The sample holds roughly 250,000 distinct CDR3 sequences; 16% are singletons and the top ten take roughly 3.6%. The data derive from a study of T-cell memory formation after mild COVID-19. Looking at the study overall: Across donors, TCR clusters were largely donor specific.

Broader study findings: From day 15 to 85, contracting clones were balanced between CD4 and CD8, whereas later expanders leaned toward CD4+.

Sequenced material: PBMCs or a T cell subset sorted from them (not recorded which). The genes are TRBV20-1 and TRBJ1-2; D possibly corresponds to TRBD1 (6 bases). The source is a man aged 18 to 30 who had mild COVID-19 (a few samples of this study predate the infection). Cell type and time point are not known. DNA of the CDR3: TGCAGTGCTTACAGGGTTGCTCAGGATGGCTACACCTTC. Translation gives CSAYRVAQDGYTF.